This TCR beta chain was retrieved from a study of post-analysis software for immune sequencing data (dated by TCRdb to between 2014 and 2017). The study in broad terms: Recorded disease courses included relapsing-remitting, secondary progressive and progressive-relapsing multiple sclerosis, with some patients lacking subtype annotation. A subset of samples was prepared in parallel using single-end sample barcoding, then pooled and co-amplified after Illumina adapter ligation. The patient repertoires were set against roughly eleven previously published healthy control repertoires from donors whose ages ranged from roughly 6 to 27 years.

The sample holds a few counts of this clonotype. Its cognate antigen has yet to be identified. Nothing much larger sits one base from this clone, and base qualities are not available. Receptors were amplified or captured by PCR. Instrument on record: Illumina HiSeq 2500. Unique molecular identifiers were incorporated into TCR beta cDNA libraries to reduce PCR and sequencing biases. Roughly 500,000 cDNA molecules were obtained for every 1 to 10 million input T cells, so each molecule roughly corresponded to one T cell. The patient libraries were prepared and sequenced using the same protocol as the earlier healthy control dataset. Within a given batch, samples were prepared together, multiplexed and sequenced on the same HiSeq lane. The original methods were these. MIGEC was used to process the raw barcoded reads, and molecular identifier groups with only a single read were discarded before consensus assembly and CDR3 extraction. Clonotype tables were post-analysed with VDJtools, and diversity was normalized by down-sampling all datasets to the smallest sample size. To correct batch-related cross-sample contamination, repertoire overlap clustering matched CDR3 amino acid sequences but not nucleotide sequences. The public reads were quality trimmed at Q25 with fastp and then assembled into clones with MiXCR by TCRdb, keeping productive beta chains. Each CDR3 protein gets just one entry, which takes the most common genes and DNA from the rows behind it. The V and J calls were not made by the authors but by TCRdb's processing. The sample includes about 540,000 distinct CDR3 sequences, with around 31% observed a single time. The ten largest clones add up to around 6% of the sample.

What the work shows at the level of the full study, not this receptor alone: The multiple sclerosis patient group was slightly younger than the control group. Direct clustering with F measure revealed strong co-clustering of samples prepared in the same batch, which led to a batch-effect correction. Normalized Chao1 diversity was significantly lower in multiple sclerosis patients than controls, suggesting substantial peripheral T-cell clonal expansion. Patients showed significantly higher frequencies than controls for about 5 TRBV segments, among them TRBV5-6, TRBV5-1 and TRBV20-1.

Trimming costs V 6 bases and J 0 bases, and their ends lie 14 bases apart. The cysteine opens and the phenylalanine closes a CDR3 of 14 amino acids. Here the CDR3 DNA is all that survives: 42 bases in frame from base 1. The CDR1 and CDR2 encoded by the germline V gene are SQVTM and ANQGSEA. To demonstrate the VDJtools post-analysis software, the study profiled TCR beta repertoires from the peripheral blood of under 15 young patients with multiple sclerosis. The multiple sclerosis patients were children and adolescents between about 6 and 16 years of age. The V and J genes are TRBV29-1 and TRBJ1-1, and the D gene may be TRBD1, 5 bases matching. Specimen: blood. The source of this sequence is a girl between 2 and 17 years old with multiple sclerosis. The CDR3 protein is CSVTTVTLNTEAFF. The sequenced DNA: TGCAGCGTGACGACAGTTACTTTGAACACTGAAGCTTTCTTT.